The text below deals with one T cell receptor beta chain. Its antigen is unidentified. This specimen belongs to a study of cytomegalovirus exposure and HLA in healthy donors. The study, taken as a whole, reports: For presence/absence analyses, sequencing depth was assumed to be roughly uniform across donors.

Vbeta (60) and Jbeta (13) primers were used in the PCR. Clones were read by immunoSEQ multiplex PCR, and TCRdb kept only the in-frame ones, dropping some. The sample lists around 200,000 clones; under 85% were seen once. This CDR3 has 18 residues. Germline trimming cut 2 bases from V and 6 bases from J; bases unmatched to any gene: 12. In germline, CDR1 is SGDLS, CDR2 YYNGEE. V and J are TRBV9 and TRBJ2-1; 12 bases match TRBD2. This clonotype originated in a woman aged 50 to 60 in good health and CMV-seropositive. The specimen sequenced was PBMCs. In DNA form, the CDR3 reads TGTGCCAGCAGCGTGTCGGCTAGCGGGGGGGCGGGCGCCAATGAGCAGTTCTTC. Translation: CASSVSASGGAGANEQFF.